The 20 T cell receptor beta chains presented below share a single source sample, sequenced in a study of CD8 T cells in ankylosing spondylitis. Overall study results and limits: A motif of 8 or 9 highly homologous TCR beta variants was seen as apparently characteristic of ankylosing spondylitis blood.

No cognate antigen is known for these TCRs. In TCRdb, the 5' RACE reads were re-called with MiXCR into one record per CDR3 protein. Here the sample spans under 950,000 distinct CDR3 sequences, around 19% being singletons. The sequencing sample was made of blood, either unsorted or a sorted T cell fraction (not recorded which). Every receptor here comes from a male donor with ankylosing spondylitis.

V and J are TRBV4-3 and TRBJ1-4, with D uncertain. The V end was cut by 1 base, the J end by 8 bases, with 17 bases between. Germline assignment: CDR1 LGHNA and CDR2 YSLEER. This CDR3 is built from 16 residues. The CDR3 spells CASSQVTGYNAEKLFF. The CDR3 coding sequence is TGCGCCAGCAGCCAAGTGACCGGTTACAACGCGGAAAAACTGTTTTTT.

The genes are TRBV27 and TRBJ1-2; unclear D gene. CDR1 and CDR2 (germline): MNHEY, SMNVEV (reference sequence). This CDR3 is 14 amino acids long. V dropped 6 bases and J dropped 3 bases, with 14 bases sitting between them. The CDR3 reads CASRRAGGDYGYTF. DNA for the CDR3: TGTGCCAGCAGACGAGCGGGCGGAGACTATGGCTACACCTTC.

There are a few counts of this clonotype. The DNA for the CDR3 is TGTGCCAGCAGTTTGAAGTTGGATCAGCCCCAGCATTTT. It encodes CASSLKLDQPQHF. This chain uses TRBV12-3 or TRBV12-4 with TRBJ1-5; D unresolved. The CDR3 covers 13 residues. Trimming took off 3 bases at V and 5 bases at J, with 8 bases between the two ends.

The CDR3 region is CASSQDRVLDEQYF. CDR3 coding DNA: TGCGCCAGCAGCCAAGACAGGGTACTTGACGAGCAGTACTTC. This chain connects TRBV4-3 to TRBJ2-7; tentatively, D is TRBD1 (5 bases). The CDR3 runs 14 residues. CDR1 is LGHNA, CDR2 YSLEER, per germline. V was trimmed by 0 bases and J by 5 bases, leaving 11 bases between them.

This clonotype showed up just a few times. The chain employs TRBV20-1 and TRBJ2-7, with 11 bases fitting TRBD1. Germline assignment: CDR1 DFQATT and CDR2 SNEGSKA (reference sequence). With 4 bases clipped from V and 4 bases from J, the junction kept 6 bases outside the gene matches. The CDR3 contains 14 residues. The DNA for the CDR3 is TGCAGTGCTAAAGGGACAGGGGGGGAGTACGAGCAGTACTTC. The encoded protein is CSAKGTGGEYEQYF.

This clonotype was recorded a few times. The CDR3 sequence is CASSAPRDRREFREQYF. CDR3 coding DNA: TGTGCCAGCAGCGCCCCTCGGGATAGGCGGGAGTTTCGGGAGCAGTACTTC. The V and J genes are TRBV7-9 and TRBJ2-7; TRBD2 agrees at 7 bases. CDR1 and CDR2 from the germline V gene are SEHNR and FQNEAQ (reference sequence). The J segment lost 7 bases and the V segment lost 5 bases, leaving 20 bases of the junction unmatched. This CDR3 contains 17 residues. Full variable domain (remainder filled in from reference TRBV7-9 and TRBJ2-7): DTGVSQNPRHKITKRGQNVTFRCDPISEHNRLYWYRQTLGQGPEFLTYFQNEAQLEKSRLLSDRFSAERPKGSFSTLEIQRTEQGDSAMYLCASSAPRDRREFREQYFGPGTRLTVT.

V is TRBV20-1 and J is TRBJ1-6; 7 bases line up with TRBD1. This CDR3 has 18 amino acids. V shed 5 bases and J 7 bases; nucleotides not matched to a gene: 20. Looked up from germline, CDR1 is DFQATT and CDR2 is SNEGSKA (reference sequence). CDR3 nucleotides: TGCAGTGCTTACGGAGGACGGGTCGGACAGGAGGGAAATTCACCCCTCCACTTT. Protein sequence: CSAYGGRVGQEGNSPLHF.

This clonotype appeared a few times. The rearrangement links TRBV3-1 to TRBJ2-7; D unresolved. V gave up 4 bases and J gave up 3 bases, with 10 bases separating them. The germline V gene encodes CDR1 LGHDT and CDR2 YNNKEL (reference sequence). The CDR3 extends over 13 amino acids. The CDR3 bases are TGTGCCAGCAGCCCACAGAATGACTACGAGCAGTACTTC. It yields the protein CASSPQNDYEQYF.

This clonotype was detected a few times. The V and J genes are TRBV4-3 and TRBJ2-7; 10 positions match TRBD1. CDR1 and CDR2 (germline): LGHNA, YSLEER. J gave up 5 bases and V 0 bases, and 13 bases lay outside the gene matches. The CDR3 contains 18 residues. The CDR3 reads CASSQDAITGTGDHEQYF. As DNA, the CDR3 is TGCGCCAGCAGCCAAGACGCGATTACTGGGACAGGGGACCACGAGCAGTACTTC.

This clonotype was detected only a few times. The V gene is TRBV5-6, the J gene TRBJ2-1, with D perhaps matching TRBD1 or TRBD2 (5 bases each). CDR3 length: 16 amino acids. CDR1 is SGHDT, CDR2 YYEEEE, per germline. Trimming shortened V by 0 bases and J by 9 bases, and 19 bases separated the two germline ends. The DNA for the CDR3 is TGTGCCAGCAGCTTGGCAGGCAGTCCCCTGAGGGGTGAGCAGTTCTTC. Its translation: CASSLAGSPLRGEQFF.

This clonotype was observed at least ten times. The CDR3 sequence is CASRLTSGFYNEQFF. Here the CDR3 DNA reads TGTGCCAGCAGGTTAACTAGCGGGTTCTACAATGAGCAGTTCTTC. The gene calls are TRBV12-3 or TRBV12-4 and TRBJ2-1; TRBD2 aligns across 9 bases. The CDR3 covers 15 residues. The V segment lost 6 bases and the J segment 3 bases; nucleotides outside the gene matches: 6.

This clonotype has a handful of counts. V usage is TRBV29-1 and J usage is TRBJ2-3; weak D call: TRBD2 (7 bases). Deletions cut 2 bases from V and 4 bases from J, with 13 bases between. Germline V gives CDR1 SQVTM, CDR2 ANQGSEA. The length of the CDR3 is 14 residues. CDR3: CSVERQGRADTQYF. CDR3 coding DNA: TGCAGCGTTGAACGTCAGGGGAGGGCAGATACGCAGTATTTT.

This clonotype turned up a few times. The V gene is TRBV7-9, the J gene TRBJ2-1; 7 nucleotides align to TRBD1. The V and J ends lost 5 bases and 0 bases, in that order; junction bases with no gene match: 7. There are 16 residues in the CDR3. Germline V gene lookup returns CDR1 SEHNR and CDR2 FQNEAQ (reference sequence). The CDR3 sequence: CASSELQGSSYNEQFF. CDR3 DNA sequence: TGTGCCAGCAGCGAGCTACAGGGGAGCTCCTACAATGAGCAGTTCTTC.

This clonotype was detected only a few times. The chain employs TRBV20-1 and TRBJ2-5; 8 nucleotides match TRBD2. This CDR3 has 12 amino acids. Germline lookup yields CDR1 DFQATT and CDR2 SNEGSKA (reference sequence). The ends lost 7 bases at V and 2 bases at J; junction bases unmatched: 3. CDR3 amino acids: CSGSGGQETQYF. Here the CDR3 DNA reads TGCAGTGGGTCGGGGGGGCAAGAGACCCAGTACTTC.

This clonotype occurred a few times. The V gene is TRBV11-2, the J gene TRBJ2-7; D assignment may be TRBD1 or TRBD2 (5 bases each). Deletions cut 3 bases from V and 3 bases from J, with 18 bases between. Per germline, CDR1 SGHAT and CDR2 FQNNGV. The CDR3 is 16 residues long. In DNA form, the CDR3 reads TGTGCCAGCAGCTTGACAGCGGCCCTGATAATCTACGAGCAGTACTTC. This gives the protein CASSLTAALIIYEQYF.

The chain employs TRBV19 and TRBJ1-5; D is undetermined. The CDR3 runs 12 residues. Looked up from germline, CDR1 is LNHDA and CDR2 is SQIVND (reference sequence). V lost 7 bases to trimming and J lost 7 bases, with 11 bases between them. The CDR3 DNA follows: TGTGCCAGTATCATAGGGCAGCAGCCCCAGCATTTT. It codes for CASIIGQQPQHF.

This clonotype was observed a few times. This chain uses TRBV29-1 with TRBJ2-2, with 10 positions matching TRBD2. This CDR3 contains 16 residues. Germline CDR1 and CDR2: SQVTM and ANQGSEA. Trimming removed 0 bases from V and 4 bases from J; junction bases left unmatched: 5. CDR3 protein: CSVEDHQRGGTGELFF. The CDR3 DNA follows: TGCAGCGTTGAAGATCATCAGCGGGGGGGCACCGGGGAGCTGTTTTTT.

This clonotype was picked up a small number of times. The chain uses TRBV30 and TRBJ2-3; D possibly corresponds to TRBD1 (5 bases). The CDR3 extends over 14 amino acids. Germline CDR1 and CDR2: GTSNPN and SVGIG (reference sequence). Trimming took off 0 bases at V and 1 base at J, with 8 bases between the two ends. For the CDR3, the DNA is TGTGCCTGGAGTGTGGGGCTAGGCACAGATACGCAGTATTTT. As protein: CAWSVGLGTDTQYF.

Only a few counts were recorded for this clonotype. This sequence joins TRBV10-3 and TRBJ2-3, with TRBD2 matching over 8 bases. The trim removed 3 bases at V and 1 base at J, leaving 9 bases unmatched. The germline V gene has CDR1 ENHRY and CDR2 SYGVKD. The CDR3 loop spans 17 amino acids. The CDR3 nucleotides read TGTGCCATCAGTGATTTGCGGACTAGCAAGGGCACAGATACGCAGTATTTT. Translating it yields CAISDLRTSKGTDTQYF.

This clonotype showed up many times. The J gene is TRBJ1-1, the V gene TRBV27, with D possibly being TRBD1 (6 bases). Germline CDR1 MNHEY, CDR2 SMNVEV (reference sequence). The CDR3 contains 14 residues. V shed 10 bases and J shed 1 base, with 16 bases lying between them. The chain's CDR3 is CATRSGGRNTEAFF. The CDR3 DNA reads as TGTGCCACCCGCTCCGGGGGGCGGAACACTGAAGCTTTCTTT.